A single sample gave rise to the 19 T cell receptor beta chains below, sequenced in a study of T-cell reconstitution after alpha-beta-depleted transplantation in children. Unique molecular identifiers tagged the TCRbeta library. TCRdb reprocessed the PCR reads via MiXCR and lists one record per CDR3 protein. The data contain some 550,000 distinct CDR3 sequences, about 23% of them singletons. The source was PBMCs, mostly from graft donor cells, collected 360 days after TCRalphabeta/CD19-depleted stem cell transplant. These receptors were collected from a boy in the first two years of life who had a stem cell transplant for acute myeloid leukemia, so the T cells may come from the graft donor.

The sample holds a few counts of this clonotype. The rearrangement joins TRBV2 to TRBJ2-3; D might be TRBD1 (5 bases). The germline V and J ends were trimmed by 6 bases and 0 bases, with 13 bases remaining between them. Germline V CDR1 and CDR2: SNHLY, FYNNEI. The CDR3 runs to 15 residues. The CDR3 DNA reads TGTGCCAGCAGACGACAGACTCCTAGCACAGATACGCAGTATTTT. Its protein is CASRRQTPSTDTQYF.

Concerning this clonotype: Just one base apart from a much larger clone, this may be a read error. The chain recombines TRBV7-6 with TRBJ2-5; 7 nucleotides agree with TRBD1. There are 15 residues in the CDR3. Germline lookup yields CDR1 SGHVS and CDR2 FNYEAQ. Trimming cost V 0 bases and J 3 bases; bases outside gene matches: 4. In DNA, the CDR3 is TGTGCCAGCAGCTTAGCTGGGACAGTTGAAGAGACCCAGTACTTC. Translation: CASSLAGTVEETQYF.

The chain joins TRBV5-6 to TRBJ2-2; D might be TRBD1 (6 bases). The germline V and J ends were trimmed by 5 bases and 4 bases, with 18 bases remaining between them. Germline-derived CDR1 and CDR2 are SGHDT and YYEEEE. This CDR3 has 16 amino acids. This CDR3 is CASSTRTDSSTGELFF. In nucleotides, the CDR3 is TGTGCCAGCAGTACTAGGACAGATTCGAGCACCGGGGAGCTGTTTTTT.

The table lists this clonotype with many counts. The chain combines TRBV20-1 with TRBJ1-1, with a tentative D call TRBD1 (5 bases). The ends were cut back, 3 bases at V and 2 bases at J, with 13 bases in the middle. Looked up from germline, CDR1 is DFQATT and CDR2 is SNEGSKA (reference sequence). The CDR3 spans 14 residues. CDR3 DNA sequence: TGCAGTGCTAGCCCATGGGACCAAAACACTGAAGCTTTCTTT. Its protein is CSASPWDQNTEAFF.

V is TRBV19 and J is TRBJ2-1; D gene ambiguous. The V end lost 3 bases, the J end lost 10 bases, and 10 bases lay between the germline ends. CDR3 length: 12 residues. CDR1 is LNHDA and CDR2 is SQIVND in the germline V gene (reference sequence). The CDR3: CASSIYGREQFF. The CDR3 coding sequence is TGTGCCAGTAGTATCTACGGGCGAGAGCAGTTCTTC.

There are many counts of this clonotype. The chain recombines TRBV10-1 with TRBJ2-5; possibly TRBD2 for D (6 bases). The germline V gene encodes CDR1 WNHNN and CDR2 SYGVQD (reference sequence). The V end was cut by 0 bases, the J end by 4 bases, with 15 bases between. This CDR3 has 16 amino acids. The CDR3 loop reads CASSESTWGVGETQYF. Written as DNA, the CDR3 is TGCGCCAGCAGTGAGTCGACTTGGGGGGTAGGAGAGACCCAGTACTTC.

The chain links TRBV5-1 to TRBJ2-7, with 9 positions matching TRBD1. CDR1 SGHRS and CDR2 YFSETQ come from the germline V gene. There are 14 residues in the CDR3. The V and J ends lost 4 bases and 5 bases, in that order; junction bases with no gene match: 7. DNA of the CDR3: TGCGCCAGCAGCCCGGGACAGGGCGCCGACGAGCAGTACGTC. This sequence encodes CASSPGQGADEQYV.

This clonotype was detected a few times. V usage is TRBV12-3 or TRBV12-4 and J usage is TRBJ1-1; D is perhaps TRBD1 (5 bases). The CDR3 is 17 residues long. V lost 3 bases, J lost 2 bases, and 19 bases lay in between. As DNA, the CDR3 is TGTGCCAGCAGTTTTAGATTCGCCCTGGGGGTCAACACTGAAGCTTTCTTT. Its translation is CASSFRFALGVNTEAFF.

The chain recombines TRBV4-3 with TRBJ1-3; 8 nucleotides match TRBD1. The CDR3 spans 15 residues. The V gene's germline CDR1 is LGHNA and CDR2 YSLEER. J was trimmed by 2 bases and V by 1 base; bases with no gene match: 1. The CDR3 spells CASSQGTGPGNTIYF. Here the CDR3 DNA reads TGCGCCAGCAGCCAAGGGACAGGGCCTGGAAACACCATATATTTT.

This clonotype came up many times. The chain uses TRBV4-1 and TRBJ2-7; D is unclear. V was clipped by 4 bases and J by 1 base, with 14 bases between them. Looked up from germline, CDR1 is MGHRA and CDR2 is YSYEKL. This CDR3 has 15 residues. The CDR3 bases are TGCGCCAGCAGCCTCTCAGAGCTGGCTTCCTACGAGCAGTACGTC. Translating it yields CASSLSELASYEQYV.

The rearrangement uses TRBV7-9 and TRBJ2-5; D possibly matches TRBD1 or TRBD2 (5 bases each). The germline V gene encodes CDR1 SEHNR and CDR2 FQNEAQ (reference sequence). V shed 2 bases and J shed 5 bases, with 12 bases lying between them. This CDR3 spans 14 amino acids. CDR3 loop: CASSLHSGTETQYF. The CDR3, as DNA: TGTGCCAGCAGCTTACATTCCGGGACCGAGACCCAGTACTTC.

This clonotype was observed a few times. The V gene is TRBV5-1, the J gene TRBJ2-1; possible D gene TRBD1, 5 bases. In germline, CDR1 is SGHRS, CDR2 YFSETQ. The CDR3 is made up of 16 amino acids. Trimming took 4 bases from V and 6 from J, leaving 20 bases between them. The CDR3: CASSVTIARAINEQFF. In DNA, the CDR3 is TGCGCCAGCAGCGTGACGATCGCCAGGGCCATCAATGAGCAGTTCTTC.

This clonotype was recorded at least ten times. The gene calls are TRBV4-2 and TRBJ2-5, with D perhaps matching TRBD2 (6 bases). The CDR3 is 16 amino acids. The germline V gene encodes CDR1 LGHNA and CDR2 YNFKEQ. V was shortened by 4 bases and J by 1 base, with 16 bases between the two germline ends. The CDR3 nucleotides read TGTGCCAGCAGCCCCTTCTCATGGGGGGTCCAAGAGACCCAGTACTTC. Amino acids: CASSPFSWGVQETQYF.

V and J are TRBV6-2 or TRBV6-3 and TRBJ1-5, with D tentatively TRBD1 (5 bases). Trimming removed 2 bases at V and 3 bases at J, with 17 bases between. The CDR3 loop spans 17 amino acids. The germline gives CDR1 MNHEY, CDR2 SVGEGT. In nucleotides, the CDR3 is TGTGCCAGCAGTTACCCTCGGCGGGGGATCATCAATCAGCCCCAGCATTTT. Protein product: CASSYPRRGIINQPQHF.

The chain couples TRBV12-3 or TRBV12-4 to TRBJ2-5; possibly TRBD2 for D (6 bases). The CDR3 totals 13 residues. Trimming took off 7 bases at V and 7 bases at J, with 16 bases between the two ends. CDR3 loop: CASTPENGRTQYF. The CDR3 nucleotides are TGTGCCAGCACCCCAGAAAACGGGAGGACCCAGTACTTC.

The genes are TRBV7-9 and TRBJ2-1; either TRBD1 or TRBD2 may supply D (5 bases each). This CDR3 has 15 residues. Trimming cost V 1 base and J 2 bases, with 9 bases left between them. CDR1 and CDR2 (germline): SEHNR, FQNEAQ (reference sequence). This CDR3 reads CASSLGGNPYNEQFF. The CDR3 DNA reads TGTGCCAGCAGCTTAGGGGGGAACCCCTACAATGAGCAGTTCTTC. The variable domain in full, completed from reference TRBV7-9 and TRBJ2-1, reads DTGVSQNPRHKITKRGQNVTFRCDPISEHNRLYWYRQTLGQGPEFLTYFQNEAQLEKSRLLSDRFSAERPKGSFSTLEIQRTEQGDSAMYLCASSLGGNPYNEQFFGPGTRLTVL.

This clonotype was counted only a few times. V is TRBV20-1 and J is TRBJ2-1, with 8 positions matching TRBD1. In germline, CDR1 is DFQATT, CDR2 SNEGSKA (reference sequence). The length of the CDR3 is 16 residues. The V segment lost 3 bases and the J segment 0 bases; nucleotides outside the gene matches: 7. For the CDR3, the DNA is TGCAGTGCTAGGGACAGGGCTCTTAGCTCCTACAATGAGCAGTTCTTC. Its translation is CSARDRALSSYNEQFF.

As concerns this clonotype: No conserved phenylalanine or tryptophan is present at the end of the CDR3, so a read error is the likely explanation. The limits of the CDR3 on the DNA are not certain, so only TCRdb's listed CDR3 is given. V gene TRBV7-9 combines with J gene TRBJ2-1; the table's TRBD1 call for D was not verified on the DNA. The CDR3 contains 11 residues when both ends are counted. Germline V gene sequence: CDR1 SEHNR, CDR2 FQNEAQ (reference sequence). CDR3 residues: CASSSTPPGHL.

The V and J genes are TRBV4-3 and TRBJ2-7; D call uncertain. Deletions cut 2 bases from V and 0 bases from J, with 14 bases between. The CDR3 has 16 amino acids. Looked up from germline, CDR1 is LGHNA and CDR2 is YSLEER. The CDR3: CASSQTLHNPSYEQYF. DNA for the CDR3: TGCGCCAGCAGCCAAACTTTACACAACCCCTCCTACGAGCAGTACTTC.